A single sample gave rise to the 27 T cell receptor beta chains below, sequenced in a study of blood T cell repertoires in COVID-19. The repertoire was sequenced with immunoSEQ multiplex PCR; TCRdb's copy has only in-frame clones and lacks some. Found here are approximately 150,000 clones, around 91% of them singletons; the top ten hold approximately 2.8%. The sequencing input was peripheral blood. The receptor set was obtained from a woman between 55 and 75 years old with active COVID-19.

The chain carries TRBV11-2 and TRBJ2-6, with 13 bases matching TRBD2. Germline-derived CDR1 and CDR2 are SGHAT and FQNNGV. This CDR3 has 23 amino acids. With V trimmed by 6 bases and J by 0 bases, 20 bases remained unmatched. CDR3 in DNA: TGTGCCAGCAGTCCCCCTCCTTTTGATAAACTAGCGGGAGGGAGCTCTGGGGCCAACGTCCTGACTTTC. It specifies CASSPPPFDKLAGGSSGANVLTF.

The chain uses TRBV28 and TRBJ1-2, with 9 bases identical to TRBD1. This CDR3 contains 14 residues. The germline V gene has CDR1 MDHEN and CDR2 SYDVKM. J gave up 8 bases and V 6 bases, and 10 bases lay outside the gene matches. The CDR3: CASRSTGTGKGYTF. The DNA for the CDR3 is TGTGCCAGCAGGAGTACCGGGACAGGGAAGGGCTACACCTTC.

The CDR3 DNA reads TGTGCCAGCAGCTTGGTGGGCTATGAGCAGTTCTTC. This codes for CASSLVGYEQFF. The chain recombines TRBV5-5 with TRBJ2-1; no definite D call. Germline V gene lookup returns CDR1 SGHKS and CDR2 YYEKEE (reference sequence). V dropped 0 bases and J dropped 8 bases, with 6 bases sitting between them. The CDR3 consists of 12 residues.

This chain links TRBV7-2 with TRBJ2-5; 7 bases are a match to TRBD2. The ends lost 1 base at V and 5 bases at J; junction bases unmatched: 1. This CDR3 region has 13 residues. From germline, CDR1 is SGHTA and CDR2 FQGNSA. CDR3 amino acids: CASSLGSGETQYF. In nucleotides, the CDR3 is TGTGCCAGCAGCTTAGGTAGCGGGGAGACCCAGTACTTC.

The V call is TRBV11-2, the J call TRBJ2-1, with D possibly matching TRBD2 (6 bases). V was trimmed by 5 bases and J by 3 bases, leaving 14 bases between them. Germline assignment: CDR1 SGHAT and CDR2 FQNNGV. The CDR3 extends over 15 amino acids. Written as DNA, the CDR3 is TGTGCCAGCAGCCGGACGGGAGTTCACTACAATGAGCAGTTCTTC. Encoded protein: CASSRTGVHYNEQFF.

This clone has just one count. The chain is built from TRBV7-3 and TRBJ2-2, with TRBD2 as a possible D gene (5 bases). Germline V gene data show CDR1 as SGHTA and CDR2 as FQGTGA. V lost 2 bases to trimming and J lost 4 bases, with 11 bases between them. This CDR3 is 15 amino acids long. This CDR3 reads CASSLDHGVTGELFF. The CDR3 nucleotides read TGTGCCAGCAGCTTAGATCACGGGGTCACCGGGGAGCTGTTTTTT. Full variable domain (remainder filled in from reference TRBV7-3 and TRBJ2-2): GAGVSQTPSNKVTEKGKYVELRCDPISGHTALYWYRQSLGQGPEFLIYFQGTGAADDSGLPNDRFFAVRPEGSVSTLKIQRTERGDSAVYLCASSLDHGVTGELFFGEGSRLTVL.

DNA of the CDR3: TGCGCCAGCAGTCCAGGTTCTAAGGGGGCCTCCTACGAGCAGTACTTC. Protein sequence: CASSPGSKGASYEQYF. The chain uses TRBV23-1 and TRBJ2-7; TRBD1 agrees at 7 bases. Being an ORF, TRBV23-1 has a function that is uncertain. V trimming: 4 bases; J trimming: 0 bases; junction bases outside the gene matches: 9. This CDR3 is 16 amino acids long.

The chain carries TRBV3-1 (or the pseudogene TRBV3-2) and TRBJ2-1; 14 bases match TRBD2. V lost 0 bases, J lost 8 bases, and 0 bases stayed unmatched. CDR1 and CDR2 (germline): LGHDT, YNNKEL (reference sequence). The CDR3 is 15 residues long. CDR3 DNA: TGTGCCAGCAGCCAAGAGACTAGCGGGAGGGATGAGCAGTTCTTC. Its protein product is CASSQETSGRDEQFF.

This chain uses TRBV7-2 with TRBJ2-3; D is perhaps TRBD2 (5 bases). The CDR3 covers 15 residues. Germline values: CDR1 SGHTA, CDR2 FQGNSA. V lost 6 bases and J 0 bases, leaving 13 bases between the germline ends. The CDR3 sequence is CASRSPGSSTDTQYF. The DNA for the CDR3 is TGTGCCAGCAGATCTCCGGGATCTAGCACAGATACGCAGTATTTT.

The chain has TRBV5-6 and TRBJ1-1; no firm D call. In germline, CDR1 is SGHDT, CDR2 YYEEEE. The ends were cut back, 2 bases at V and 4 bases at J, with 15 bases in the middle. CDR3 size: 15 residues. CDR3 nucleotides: TGTGCCAGCAGCTTTGGGGAGTCTCGGGCCACTGAAGCTTTCTTT. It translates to CASSFGESRATEAFF.

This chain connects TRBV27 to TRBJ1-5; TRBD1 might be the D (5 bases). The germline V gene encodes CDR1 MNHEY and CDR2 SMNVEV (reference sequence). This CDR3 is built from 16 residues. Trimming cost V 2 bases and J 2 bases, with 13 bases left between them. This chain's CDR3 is CASSLMAGHGNQPQHF. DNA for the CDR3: TGTGCCAGCAGTTTAATGGCAGGGCACGGCAATCAGCCCCAGCATTTT.

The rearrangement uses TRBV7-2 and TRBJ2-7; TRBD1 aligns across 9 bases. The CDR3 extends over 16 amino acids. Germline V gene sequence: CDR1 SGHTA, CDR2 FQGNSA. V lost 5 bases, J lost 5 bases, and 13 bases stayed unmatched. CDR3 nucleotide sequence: TGTGCCAGCAGCCCACAATCCGGGACAGGGACCAACGAGCAGTACTTC. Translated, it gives CASSPQSGTGTNEQYF.

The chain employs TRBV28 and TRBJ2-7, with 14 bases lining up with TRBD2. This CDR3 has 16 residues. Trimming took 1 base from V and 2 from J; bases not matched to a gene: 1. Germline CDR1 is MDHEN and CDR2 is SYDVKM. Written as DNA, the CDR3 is TGTGCCAGCAGTTTATTGGGACTAGCGGGGGCCTACGAGCAGTACTTC. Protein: CASSLLGLAGAYEQYF.

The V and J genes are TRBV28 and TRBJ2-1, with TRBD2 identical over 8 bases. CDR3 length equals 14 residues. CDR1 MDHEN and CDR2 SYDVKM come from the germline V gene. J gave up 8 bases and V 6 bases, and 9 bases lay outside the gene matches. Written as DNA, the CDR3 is TGTGCCAGCAGGTTCGGGGGGGTCCGTGATGAGCAGTTCTTC. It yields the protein CASRFGGVRDEQFF.

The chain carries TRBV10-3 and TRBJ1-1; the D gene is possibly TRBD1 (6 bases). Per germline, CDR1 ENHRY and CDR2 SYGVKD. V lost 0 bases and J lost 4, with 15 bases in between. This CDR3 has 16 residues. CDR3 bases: TGTGCCATCAGTGAGTCAGGGGGTGCAGAGGCCACTGAAGCTTTCTTT. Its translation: CAISESGGAEATEAFF.

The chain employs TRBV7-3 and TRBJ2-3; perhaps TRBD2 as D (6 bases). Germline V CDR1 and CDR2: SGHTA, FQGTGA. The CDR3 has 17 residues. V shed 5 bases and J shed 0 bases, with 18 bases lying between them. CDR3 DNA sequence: TGTGCCAGCAGCGGGGCTGGCGGGGCGCCTAGCACAGATACGCAGTATTTT. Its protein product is CASSGAGGAPSTDTQYF.

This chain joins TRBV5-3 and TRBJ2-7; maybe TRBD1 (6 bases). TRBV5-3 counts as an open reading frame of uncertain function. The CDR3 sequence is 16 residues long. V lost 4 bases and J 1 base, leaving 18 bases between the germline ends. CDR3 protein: CARSHTYRDLSYEQYF. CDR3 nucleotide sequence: TGTGCCAGAAGCCACACCTACAGGGATCTGTCCTACGAGCAGTACTTC.

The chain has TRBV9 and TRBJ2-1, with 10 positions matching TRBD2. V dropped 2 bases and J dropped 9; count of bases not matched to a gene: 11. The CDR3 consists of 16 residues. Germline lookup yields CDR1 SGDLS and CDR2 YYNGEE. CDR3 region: CASSVRSLAGAREQFF. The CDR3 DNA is TGTGCCAGCAGCGTTAGGAGCCTAGCGGGAGCCCGTGAGCAGTTCTTC.

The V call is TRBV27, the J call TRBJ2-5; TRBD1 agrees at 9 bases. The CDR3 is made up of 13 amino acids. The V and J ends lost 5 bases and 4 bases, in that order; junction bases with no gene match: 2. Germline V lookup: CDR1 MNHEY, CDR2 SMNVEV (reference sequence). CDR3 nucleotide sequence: TGTGCCAGCAGTGGGACAGGGCCAGAGACCCAGTACTTC. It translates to CASSGTGPETQYF.

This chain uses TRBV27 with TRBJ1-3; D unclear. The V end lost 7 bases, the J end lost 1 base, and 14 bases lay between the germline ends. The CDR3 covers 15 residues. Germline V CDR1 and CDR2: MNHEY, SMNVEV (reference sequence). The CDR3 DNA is TGTGCCAGCATGAGTACCGGGTTTTCTGGAAACACCATATATTTT. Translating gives CASMSTGFSGNTIYF.

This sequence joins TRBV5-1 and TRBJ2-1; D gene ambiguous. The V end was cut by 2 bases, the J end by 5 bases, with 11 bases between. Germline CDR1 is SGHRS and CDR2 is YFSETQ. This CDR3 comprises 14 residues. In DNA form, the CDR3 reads TGCGCCAGCAGCTTTTTCCGACTTAACAATGAGCAGTTCTTC. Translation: CASSFFRLNNEQFF.

The DNA for the CDR3 is TGCGCCAGCAGCTTGGGGGCAGGGGCTCACGGAAAACTGTTTTTT. Protein product: CASSLGAGAHGKLFF. The chain recombines TRBV5-1 with TRBJ1-4; tentative D call: TRBD1 (6 bases). Germline assignment: CDR1 SGHRS and CDR2 YFSETQ. The CDR3 runs to 15 residues. With 0 bases removed from V and 10 bases from J, the gap between germline ends came to 16 bases.

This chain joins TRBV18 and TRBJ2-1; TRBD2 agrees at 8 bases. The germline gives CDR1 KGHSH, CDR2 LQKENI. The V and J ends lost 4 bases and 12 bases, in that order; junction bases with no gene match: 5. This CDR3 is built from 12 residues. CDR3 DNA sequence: TGTGCCAGCTCACTGGGACTAGGTGGGCAGTTCTTC. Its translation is CASSLGLGGQFF.

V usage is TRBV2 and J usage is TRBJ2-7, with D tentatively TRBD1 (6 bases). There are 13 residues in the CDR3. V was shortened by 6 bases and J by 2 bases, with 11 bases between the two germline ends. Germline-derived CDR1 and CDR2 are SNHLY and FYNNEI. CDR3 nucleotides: TGTGCCAGCAGGACAGGATTCCCCTACGAGCAGTACTTC. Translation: CASRTGFPYEQYF.

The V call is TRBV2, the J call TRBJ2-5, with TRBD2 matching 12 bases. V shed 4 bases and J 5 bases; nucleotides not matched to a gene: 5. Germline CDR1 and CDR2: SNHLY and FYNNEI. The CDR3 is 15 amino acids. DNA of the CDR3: TGTGCCAGCAGTGGACTAGCGGGAGCTGGGGAGACCCAGTACTTC. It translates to CASSGLAGAGETQYF.

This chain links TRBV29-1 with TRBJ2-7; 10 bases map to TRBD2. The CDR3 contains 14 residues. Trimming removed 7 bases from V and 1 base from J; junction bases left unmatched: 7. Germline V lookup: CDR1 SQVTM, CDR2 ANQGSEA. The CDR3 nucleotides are TGCAGCGCCATTGGGACTAGCGCTTCCTACGAGCAGTACTTC. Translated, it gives CSAIGTSASYEQYF.

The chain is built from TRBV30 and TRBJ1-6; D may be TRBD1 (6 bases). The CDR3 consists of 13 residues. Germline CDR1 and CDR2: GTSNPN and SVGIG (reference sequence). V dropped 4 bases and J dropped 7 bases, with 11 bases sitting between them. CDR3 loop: CAWTYQGNSPLHF. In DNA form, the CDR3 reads TGTGCCTGGACTTATCAGGGGAATTCACCCCTCCACTTT.